This is a list of T cell receptor beta chains from one sample in a study of cytomegalovirus exposure and HLA in healthy donors. Measured with immunoSEQ multiplex PCR; TCRdb has only the in-frame clones, and not every one. The sample consists of more than 150,000 clones, about 90% of them appearing once. The sequenced sample was PBMCs. The receptors derive from a girl less than two years old in good health and CMV-seronegative. Each CDR3 is given with its conserved first and last residue. The D gene is left open where the match is weak. Expanded clones get a size class; other rows say once, few or many, or leave the size out.

TRBV6-4	TRBJ1-1	-	-	TGTGCCACCTCGGAGCAAGGGTTCGGGAGGGACACTGAAGCTTTCTTT	CATSEQGFGRDTEAFF
TRBV19	TRBJ1-5	-	few	TGTGCCAGTAGTAGGGGCCCGGTGGGCAATCAGCCCCAGCATTTT	CASSRGPVGNQPQHF
TRBV29-1	TRBJ2-7	TRBD1	-	TGCAGCGTTGGCCGGGACAGGGCATACGAGCAGTACTTC	CSVGRDRAYEQYF
TRBV5-1	TRBJ2-1	-	few	TGCGCCAGCAGCTTGGAGGGACTTAACTCCTACAATGAGCAGTTCTTC	CASSLEGLNSYNEQFF
TRBV4-2	TRBJ1-4	-	once	TGTGCCAGCAGCCAAGGAAGGAGGGGCGATAATGAAAAACTGTTTTTT	CASSQGRRGDNEKLFF
TRBV5-8	TRBJ2-1	TRBD2	once	TGTGCCAGCAGCTTGGTCGCTAGCGGGAGAGGCGCCTACAATGAGCAGTTCTTC	CASSLVASGRGAYNEQFF
TRBV27	TRBJ2-1	TRBD2	-	TGTGCCAGCAGTTCCCTACCCCGAACTAGCGGGAGAAGGAATGAGCAGTTCTTC	CASSSLPRTSGRRNEQFF
TRBV5-4	TRBJ2-7	TRBD1	once	TGTGCCAGCAGCTCAGCTCCGCCGGGACAGGGATGGGGCGAGCAGTACTTC	CASSSAPPGQGWGEQYF
TRBV27	TRBJ2-7	-	-	TGTGCCAGCAGGAAGTCTAGCTCCTACGAGCAGTACTTC	CASRKSSSYEQYF
TRBV6-1	TRBJ2-5	TRBD1	-	TGTGCCAGCAGGGGGGGGGACAGGGGCCGAGAGACCCAGTACTTC	CASRGGDRGRETQYF
TRBV19	TRBJ1-4	-	-	TGTGCCAGTAGCCCAACAGGGTTGGGTGAAAAACTGTTTTTT	CASSPTGLGEKLFF
TRBV30	TRBJ2-1	TRBD2	-	TGTGCCTGGAGTGTTGGCGGGAGTCTTGGCAATGAGCAGTTCTTC	CAWSVGGSLGNEQFF
TRBV10-1	TRBJ1-1	-	-	TGCGCCAGCCTCATCGATCGGAGGGGAGAATCCATGAACACTGAAGCTTTCTTT	CASLIDRRGESMNTEAFF
TRBV7-9	TRBJ1-2	-	-	TGTGCCAGCAGCCAGGAGGCAGGGGCCTATGGCTACACCTTC	CASSQEAGAYGYTF
TRBV6-6	TRBJ2-7	TRBD2	-	TGTGCCAGCAGTTACTCAGCGGGATTCATCTACGAGCAGTACTTC	CASSYSAGFIYEQYF
TRBV30	TRBJ1-2	-	-	TGTGCCTGGAGGGGAGACCTGGGAGGTTATGGCTACACCTTC	CAWRGDLGGYGYTF
TRBV7-9	TRBJ1-4	-	-	TGTGCCAGCAGCTTAGAGCACAGGTTGAGAAATGAAAAACTGTTTTTT	CASSLEHRLRNEKLFF
TRBV27	TRBJ1-5	-	-	TGTGCCAGCAGACCGGACAGCCGGGGTAGCAATCAGCCCCAGCATTTT	CASRPDSRGSNQPQHF
TRBV11-3	TRBJ2-1	-	-	TGTGCCAGCAGCTTAGGCCCCAGCTCCTACAATGAGCAGTTCTTC	CASSLGPSSYNEQFF
TRBV5-1	TRBJ2-5	-	-	TGCGCCAGCAGCCCCGCGGGGTGGCGGCAAGAGACCCAGTACTTC	CASSPAGWRQETQYF
TRBV27	TRBJ2-2	TRBD1	few	TGTGCCAGCAGTTTAAGGCACACAGGGGGAAATTCCGGGGAGCTGTTTTTT	CASSLRHTGGNSGELFF
TRBV5-6	TRBJ2-5	TRBD2	-	TGTGCCAGCAGCTGGGGCGGGGGGGCGGGGGAGCAGTACTTC	CASSWGGGAGEQYF
TRBV5-8	TRBJ1-2	TRBD1	-	TGTGCCAGCAGAGACAGGGACCCGAATGGCTACACCTTC	CASRDRDPNGYTF
TRBV9	TRBJ2-1	-	-	TGTGCCAGCAGCCAGGGTTTCTACAATGAGCAGTTCTTC	CASSQGFYNEQFF
TRBV25-1	TRBJ1-1	-	once	TGTGCCAGCAGTGGATGGAACAGGATTGTGGACACTGAAGCTTTCTTT	CASSGWNRIVDTEAFF
TRBV5-4	TRBJ2-4	TRBD1	-	TGTGCCAGCAGCTTGACAGGGGGCGCCGCCAAAAACATTCAGTACTTC	CASSLTGGAAKNIQYF
TRBV5-1	TRBJ2-5	TRBD2	once	TGCGCCAGCAGCTTGGCCGGGACTAGCGTCCCCAACCAAGAGACCCAGTACTTC	CASSLAGTSVPNQETQYF
TRBV4-2	TRBJ2-7	-	-	TGTGCCAGCAGCCGTGACAGCTACGAGCAGTACTTC	CASSRDSYEQYF
TRBV2	TRBJ2-6	-	-	TGTGCCAGCAGTGGTACAGGCGCCTCTCTGGGGGCCAACGTCCTGACTTTC	CASSGTGASLGANVLTF
TRBV7-8	TRBJ1-2	TRBD1	-	TGTGCCAGCAGCCTAGGGACAGGAGCTAACTATGGCTACACCTTC	CASSLGTGANYGYTF
TRBV27	TRBJ1-2	TRBD1	-	TGTGCCAGCAGCCTAACCGGGACAGGGTATGGCTACACCTTC	CASSLTGTGYGYTF
TRBV10-3	TRBJ1-5	TRBD1	once	TGTGCCATCGGACAGGGCCATCAGCCCCAGCATTTT	CAIGQGHQPQHF
TRBV6-5	TRBJ2-7	TRBD1	-	TGTGCCAGCAGTTCGACAGGGGGGGTCCACGAGCAGTACTTC	CASSSTGGVHEQYF
TRBV10-3	TRBJ2-3	TRBD2	-	TGTGCCATCAGAGCGGGGGGGCTTGTAGGCACAGATACGCAGTATTTT	CAIRAGGLVGTDTQYF
TRBV19	TRBJ2-1	TRBD2	once	TGTGCCAGTAGTATACTAGCGGGAGAAAGCAATGAGCAGTTCTTC	CASSILAGESNEQFF
TRBV6-5	TRBJ1-5	-	-	TGTGCCAGCAGTCCCACGGGAGGGTGGCCCCAGCATTTT	CASSPTGGWPQHF
TRBV5-4	TRBJ2-2	-	-	TGTGCCAGCAGCTTGGAAATATCGCAGGGAGGCACCGGGGAGCTGTTTTTT	CASSLEISQGGTGELFF
TRBV6-1	TRBJ1-2	TRBD1	once	TGTGCCATCCGCCGGGACAGACGTGTCTACACCTTC	CAIRRDRRVYTF
TRBV27	TRBJ1-1	-	once	TGTGCCAGCAGTTTTCGCGGGGGGGTCACTGAAGCTTTCTTT	CASSFRGGVTEAFF
TRBV19	TRBJ2-7	TRBD1	-	TGTGCCAGTAGTATGACGAGGGACAGGGTGTTATACGAGCAGTACTTC	CASSMTRDRVLYEQYF
TRBV6-6	TRBJ2-7	TRBD1	-	TGTGCCAGCAGTTTTTCGCCAACGGGACAGCCTTACGAGCAGTACTTC	CASSFSPTGQPYEQYF
TRBV9	TRBJ2-5	TRBD1	-	TGTGCCAGCAGCCCAATCGGACAGGGAGAGACCCAGTACTTC	CASSPIGQGETQYF
TRBV7-9	TRBJ1-5	-	-	TGTGCCAGCAGCCACCGAGAGGGGCCCCAGCATTTT	CASSHREGPQHF
TRBV7-8	TRBJ1-1	-	-	TGTGCCAGCAGCGACGCGGGGGGTAGGAACACTGAAGCTTTCTTT	CASSDAGGRNTEAFF
TRBV2	TRBJ2-7	TRBD2	-	TGTGCCAGCATGGAACTAGCGCTCTCCTACGAGCAGTACTTC	CASMELALSYEQYF